Listed below are T cell receptor beta chains from one sample, sequenced in a study of breast tumors, draining lymph nodes, adjacent tissues. MiXCR was run by TCRdb on the multiplex PCR reads, yielding one entry per CDR3 protein. The sample records around 230,000 distinct CDR3 sequences, about a third being singletons. The sample consisted of axillary lymph node tissue. The receptor source for this set is a female donor with breast cancer. Some clones in this sample may be carry-over from other donors' samples. The CDR3 runs from the conserved cysteine through the conserved F or W. D genes are given only for firm matches. Size values are once, few and many counts, or a class for expanded clones, and some rows have none.

J gene: TRBJ2-7
D gene: NA
V gene: TRBV18
clone size: many
CDR3 protein: CASSPPFYEQYF
CDR3 DNA: TGTGCCAGCTCACCACCTTTCTACGAGCAGTACTTC

J gene: TRBJ2-1
D gene: TRBD2
V gene: TRBV30
clone size: few
CDR3 protein: CAWSPSTSGRASEQFF
CDR3 DNA: TGTGCCTGGAGCCCATCGACTAGCGGGAGGGCCAGTGAGCAGTTCTTC

J gene: TRBJ1-2
D gene: TRBD1
V gene: TRBV12-3/TRBV12-4
clone size: NA
CDR3 protein: CASLTRTGLVSTF
CDR3 DNA: TGTGCCAGTCTGACCCGGACAGGGTTGGTTTCCACCTTC

J gene: TRBJ2-5
D gene: TRBD2
V gene: TRBV2
clone size: NA
CDR3 protein: CASNDPIGGRAGETQYF
CDR3 DNA: TGTGCCAGCAATGACCCCATAGGCGGGAGAGCTGGAGAGACCCAGTACTTC

J gene: TRBJ2-7
D gene: TRBD1
V gene: TRBV10-3
clone size: many
CDR3 protein: CAISEPDRGSYEQYF
CDR3 DNA: TGTGCCATCAGTGAGCCCGACAGGGGGTCCTACGAGCAGTACTTC

J gene: TRBJ1-2
D gene: NA
V gene: TRBV6-2/TRBV6-3
clone size: NA
CDR3 protein: CASSHVVFNYGYTF
CDR3 DNA: TGTGCCAGCAGTCACGTCGTTTTTAACTATGGCTACACCTTC

J gene: TRBJ1-2
D gene: NA
V gene: TRBV6-6
clone size: NA
CDR3 protein: CASSHLRDGNTF
CDR3 DNA: TGTGCCAGCAGTCACCTCAGGGACGGAAACACCTTC

J gene: TRBJ2-6
D gene: NA
V gene: TRBV11-2
clone size: many
CDR3 protein: CASSPWDGANVLTF
CDR3 DNA: TGTGCCAGCAGCCCCTGGGACGGGGCCAACGTCCTGACTTTC

J gene: TRBJ2-3
D gene: TRBD1
V gene: TRBV6-6
clone size: many
CDR3 protein: CASSDRDRRTDTQYF
CDR3 DNA: TGTGCCAGCAGTGACCGGGACAGGCGCACAGATACGCAGTATTTT

J gene: TRBJ2-5
D gene: NA
V gene: TRBV20-1
clone size: many
CDR3 protein: CSARESGIQETQYF
CDR3 DNA: TGCAGTGCTAGAGAGAGTGGGATCCAAGAGACCCAGTACTTC

J gene: TRBJ2-3
D gene: NA
V gene: TRBV10-3
clone size: NA
CDR3 protein: CAISDQGRGTDTQYF
CDR3 DNA: TGTGCCATCAGTGATCAGGGGCGGGGCACAGATACGCAGTATTTT

J gene: TRBJ2-3
D gene: NA
V gene: TRBV5-1
clone size: many
CDR3 protein: CASSPWGTLGGDTQYF
CDR3 DNA: TGCGCCAGCAGCCCATGGGGAACGCTTGGGGGTGATACGCAGTATTTT

J gene: TRBJ2-6
D gene: TRBD2
V gene: TRBV28
clone size: few
CDR3 protein: CASSLLSGRAGANVLTF
CDR3 DNA: TGTGCCAGCAGTTTATTAAGCGGGAGGGCTGGGGCCAACGTCCTGACTTTC

J gene: TRBJ1-3
D gene: NA
V gene: TRBV7-2
clone size: many
CDR3 protein: CASSPGGLTVSGNPIYF
CDR3 DNA: TGTGCCAGCAGCCCAGGAGGTCTGACAGTTTCTGGAAACCCCATATATTTT

J gene: TRBJ2-2
D gene: NA
V gene: TRBV15
clone size: once
CDR3 protein: CVTSSRTLPNTGELFF
CDR3 DNA: TGTGTCACCAGCAGTCGAACCCTTCCCAACACCGGGGAGCTGTTTTTT

J gene: TRBJ2-4
D gene: NA
V gene: TRBV9
clone size: few
CDR3 protein: CASSARENIQYF
CDR3 DNA: TGTGCCAGCAGCGCTCGTGAAAACATTCAGTACTTC

J gene: TRBJ2-1
D gene: NA
V gene: TRBV7-3
clone size: NA
CDR3 protein: CASSPGTGGDEQFF
CDR3 DNA: TGTGCCAGCAGCCCAGGGACTGGCGGGGATGAGCAGTTCTTC

J gene: TRBJ2-1
D gene: NA
V gene: TRBV5-5
clone size: many
CDR3 protein: CASSLGTPSSYNEQFF
CDR3 DNA: TGTGCCAGCAGCCTTGGGACGCCGAGCTCCTACAATGAGCAGTTCTTC

J gene: TRBJ2-7
D gene: TRBD1
V gene: TRBV27
clone size: NA
CDR3 protein: CASSSWGQGKDYEQYF
CDR3 DNA: TGTGCCAGCAGTTCGTGGGGACAGGGTAAGGATTACGAGCAGTACTTC

J gene: TRBJ2-1
D gene: TRBD2
V gene: TRBV10-3
clone size: many
CDR3 protein: CAISEWTSGRSYNEQFF
CDR3 DNA: TGTGCCATCAGTGAGTGGACTAGCGGGCGCTCCTACAATGAGCAGTTCTTC

J gene: TRBJ2-2
D gene: TRBD2
V gene: TRBV19
clone size: many
CDR3 protein: CASRTSGTPGELFF
CDR3 DNA: TGTGCCAGTCGAACTAGCGGTACACCCGGGGAGCTGTTTTTT

J gene: TRBJ2-5
D gene: TRBD2
V gene: TRBV25-1
clone size: many
CDR3 protein: CASSDHRLAGGSQETQYF
CDR3 DNA: TGTGCCAGCAGTGACCATCGACTAGCGGGAGGTAGTCAAGAGACCCAGTACTTC

J gene: TRBJ1-1
D gene: TRBD1
V gene: TRBV18
clone size: once
CDR3 protein: CASSPGQGAEAFF
CDR3 DNA: TGTGCCAGCTCACCGGGACAGGGCGCTGAAGCTTTCTTT

J gene: TRBJ1-4
D gene: TRBD1
V gene: TRBV5-1
clone size: NA
CDR3 protein: CASSFRQGVLFF
CDR3 DNA: TGCGCCAGCAGCTTCCGACAGGGCGTACTGTTTTTT

J gene: TRBJ2-7
D gene: NA
V gene: TRBV4-3
clone size: many
CDR3 protein: CASSQETAGFDEQYF
CDR3 DNA: TGCGCCAGCAGCCAAGAAACGGCAGGGTTCGACGAGCAGTACTTC

J gene: TRBJ2-7
D gene: NA
V gene: TRBV20-1
clone size: many
CDR3 protein: CSASDIGGYEQYF
CDR3 DNA: TGCAGTGCTAGCGACATTGGGGGCTACGAGCAGTACTTC

J gene: TRBJ2-3
D gene: NA
V gene: TRBV20-1
clone size: once
CDR3 protein: CSATHREYPGDTQYF
CDR3 DNA: TGCAGTGCTACCCACAGGGAATATCCGGGGGATACGCAGTATTTT